This T cell receptor (beta chain) was sequenced during a study of T cell clonotyping in hematopoietic cell transplantation. General study points: After transplant, recipient diversity fell while pathologically expanded clonotypes grew through day 180. Graft donor and pretransplant recipient Inverse Simpson Index values predicted broader posttransplant TCR diversity.

This clone has more than one count but fewer than ten. What it recognizes is unknown. Sequenced by immunoSEQ multiplex PCR; TCRdb stores in-frame clones only, minus some. Among 12,000 to 15,000 clones, around 62% were seen once, and the ten largest hold 7.5% to 10%. This CDR3 is 16 amino acids long. Germline assignment: CDR1 SGHTA and CDR2 FQGNSA. Between the trimmed V and J ends, which lost 0 bases and 0 bases, there was a span of 12 bases. The sample taken for sequencing was PBMCs. This receptor was taken from a human donor who either received an allogeneic hematopoietic cell transplant for a myeloid malignancy or was a related donor (not recorded which). Some clones in this sample may be carry-over from other donors' samples. The chain couples TRBV7-2 to TRBJ2-7, with no clear D. The DNA of the CDR3 is TGTGCCAGCAGCTTAGCCCCCGCGGTGGCCTCCTACGAGCAGTACTTC. It encodes CASSLAPAVASYEQYF.